The sequence of this TCR beta chain was determined in a study of T cell repertoires in cytomegalovirus infection (dated by TCRdb to the late 2010s). The study in broad terms: The peptide stimulations were aimed at well-studied HLA-B-restricted epitopes as well as recently identified HLA-C-restricted CMV epitopes, whose presentation resists viral immunomodulation. Because public TCR beta signatures pointed to carriage of CMV infection together with the matching HLA type, the HLA type of each donor mattered for the analysis.

Explained via the paper, the treatment or condition label denotes: in vitro stimulation with specific CMV peptide epitopes to enrich CMV-specific T cells. Trimming leaves V shorter by 1 base and J shorter by 6 bases, with the junction holding 4 bases beyond the gene matches. Its CDR3 holds 16 amino acids, cysteine through phenylalanine. Solely the CDR3 DNA is kept, with 48 bases framed from the first base. CDR1 and CDR2, per the germline V gene, are SGHAT and FQNNGV. This clonotype was recorded a few times. No antigen is known for it. Per-base qualities were not stored, and no clone one base away is much larger. Sequencing instrument: Illumina HiSeq 1500. TCRdb handled the public reads itself, with Q25 trimming in fastp and clone calling in MiXCR, and kept productive beta chains. Identical CDR3 proteins give one entry, which carries the most common genes and DNA. The sample includes roughly 100,000 distinct CDR3 sequences, with less than 55% observed a single time. The ten largest clones take up 74% of the sample.

Study-level results and caveats: In both this cohort and an independent cohort of some 380 donors, the cumulative frequency of public TCR beta family members distinguished carriers of CMV infection plus the relevant HLA type. In the ex vivo response, HLA-C-restricted CMV-specific TCR beta clonotypes were dominant, and in two of eight donors the single most frequent clonotype came from this HLA-C-restricted group.

Here the chain combines TRBV11-2 and TRBJ2-1; 12 central bases correspond to TRBD2. The sample in question was CD8+ T cells from cultured PBMCs, obtained from culture after CMV antigen stimulation. This TCR came from a human donor in good health (CMV status not recorded). Some clones in this sample may be carry-over from other donors' samples. The nucleotide sequence reads TGTGCCAGCAGCTTAGGGATGGGACTAGCGGGCAATGAGCAGTTCTTC. Translated, it gives CASSLGMGLAGNEQFF.